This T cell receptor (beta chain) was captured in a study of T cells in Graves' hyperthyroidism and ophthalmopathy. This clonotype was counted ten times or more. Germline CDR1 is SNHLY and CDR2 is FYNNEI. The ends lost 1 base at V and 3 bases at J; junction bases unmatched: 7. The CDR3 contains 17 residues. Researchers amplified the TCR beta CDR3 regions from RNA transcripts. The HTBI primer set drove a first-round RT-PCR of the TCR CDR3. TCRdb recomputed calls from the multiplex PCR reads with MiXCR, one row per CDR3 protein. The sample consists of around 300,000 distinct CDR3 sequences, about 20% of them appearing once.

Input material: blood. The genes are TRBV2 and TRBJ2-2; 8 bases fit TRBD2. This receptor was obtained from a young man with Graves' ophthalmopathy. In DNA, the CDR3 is TGTGCCAGCAGTGAAGAGAGAGCGGGAGTGCACACCGGGGAGCTGTTTTTT. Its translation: CASSEERAGVHTGELFF.